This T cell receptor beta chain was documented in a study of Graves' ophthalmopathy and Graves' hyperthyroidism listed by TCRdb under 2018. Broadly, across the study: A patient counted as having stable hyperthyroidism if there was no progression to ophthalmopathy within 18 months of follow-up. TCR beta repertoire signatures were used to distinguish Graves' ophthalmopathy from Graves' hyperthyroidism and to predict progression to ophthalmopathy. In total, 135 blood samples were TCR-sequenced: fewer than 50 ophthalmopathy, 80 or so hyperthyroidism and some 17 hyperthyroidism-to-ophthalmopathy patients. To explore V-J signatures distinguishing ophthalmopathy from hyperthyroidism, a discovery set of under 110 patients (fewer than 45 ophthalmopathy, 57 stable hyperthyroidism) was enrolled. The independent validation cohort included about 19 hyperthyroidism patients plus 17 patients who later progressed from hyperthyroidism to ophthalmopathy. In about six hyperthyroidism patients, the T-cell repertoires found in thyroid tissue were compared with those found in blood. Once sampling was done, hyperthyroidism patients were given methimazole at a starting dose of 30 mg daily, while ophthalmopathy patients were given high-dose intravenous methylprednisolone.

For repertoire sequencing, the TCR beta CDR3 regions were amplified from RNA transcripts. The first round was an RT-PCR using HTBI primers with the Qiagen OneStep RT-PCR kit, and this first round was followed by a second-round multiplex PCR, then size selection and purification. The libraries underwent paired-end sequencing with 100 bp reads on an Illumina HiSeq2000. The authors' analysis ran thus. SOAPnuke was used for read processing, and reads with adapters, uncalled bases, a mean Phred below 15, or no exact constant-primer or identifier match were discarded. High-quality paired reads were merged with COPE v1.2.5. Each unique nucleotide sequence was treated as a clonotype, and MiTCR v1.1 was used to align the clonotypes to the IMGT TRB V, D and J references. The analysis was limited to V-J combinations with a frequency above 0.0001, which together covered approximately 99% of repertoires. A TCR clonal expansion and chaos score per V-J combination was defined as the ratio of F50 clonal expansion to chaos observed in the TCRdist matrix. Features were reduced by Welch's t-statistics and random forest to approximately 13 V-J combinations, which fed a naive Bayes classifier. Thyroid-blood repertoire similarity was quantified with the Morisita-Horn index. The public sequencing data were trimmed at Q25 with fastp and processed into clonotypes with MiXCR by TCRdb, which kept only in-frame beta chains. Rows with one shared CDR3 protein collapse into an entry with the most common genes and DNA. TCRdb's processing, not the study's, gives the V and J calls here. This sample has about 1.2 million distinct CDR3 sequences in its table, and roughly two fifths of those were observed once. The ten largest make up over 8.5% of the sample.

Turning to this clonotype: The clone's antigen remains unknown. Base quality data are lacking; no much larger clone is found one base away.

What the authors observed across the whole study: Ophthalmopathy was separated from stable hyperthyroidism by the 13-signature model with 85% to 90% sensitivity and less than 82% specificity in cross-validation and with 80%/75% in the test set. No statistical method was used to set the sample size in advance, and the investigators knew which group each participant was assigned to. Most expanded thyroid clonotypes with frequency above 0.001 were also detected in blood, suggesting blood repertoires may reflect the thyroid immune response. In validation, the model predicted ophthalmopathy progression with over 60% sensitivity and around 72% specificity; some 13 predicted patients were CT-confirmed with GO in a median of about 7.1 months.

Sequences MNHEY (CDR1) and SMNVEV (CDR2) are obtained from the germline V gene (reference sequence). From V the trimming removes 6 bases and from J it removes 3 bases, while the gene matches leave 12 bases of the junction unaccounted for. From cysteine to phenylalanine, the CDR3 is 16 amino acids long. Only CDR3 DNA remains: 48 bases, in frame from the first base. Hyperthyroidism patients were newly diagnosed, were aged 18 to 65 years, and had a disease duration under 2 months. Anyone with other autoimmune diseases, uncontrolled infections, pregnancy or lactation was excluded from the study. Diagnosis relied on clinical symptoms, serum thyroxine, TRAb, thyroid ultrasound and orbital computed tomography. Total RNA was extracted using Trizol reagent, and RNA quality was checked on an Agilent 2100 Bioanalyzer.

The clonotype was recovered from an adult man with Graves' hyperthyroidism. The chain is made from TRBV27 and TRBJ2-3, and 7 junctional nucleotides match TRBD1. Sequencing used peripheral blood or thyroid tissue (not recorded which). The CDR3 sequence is CASRLYDRADTDTQYF. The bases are TGTGCCAGCAGACTTTATGACAGGGCGGATACAGATACGCAGTATTTT.